This T cell receptor beta chain was observed in a study of blood T cell repertoires in COVID-19. The wider study: The samples span acute and convalescent COVID-19 from the United States, Italy and Spain. Sample material is recorded as cDNA or gDNA derived from T cells, B-cell-depleted T cells, or PBMCs.

As originally analysed: The assay estimated nucleated cells by amplifying reference gene primers. Measured with immunoSEQ multiplex PCR; TCRdb has only the in-frame clones, and not every one. V, J and clone size were drawn from that table, and D and trimming were deduced from the DNA. The sample holds approximately 75,000 clones, about 93% seen once. Between the trimmed V and J ends, which lost 5 bases and 4 bases, there was a span of 10 bases. Germline CDR1 and CDR2: SEHNR and FQNEAQ (reference sequence). This CDR3 has 13 residues. This clonotype was sampled from a human donor in a cohort sampled during active COVID-19. The sequencing sample was made of peripheral blood. This sequence joins TRBV7-9 and TRBJ2-3; D remains ambiguous. The CDR3 bases are TGTGCCAGCAGCCCCGTCGTATCAGATACGCAGTATTTT. Encoded protein: CASSPVVSDTQYF.